The rows below give T cell receptor beta chains drawn from one sample of a study of cytomegalovirus exposure and HLA in healthy donors. Data came from immunoSEQ multiplex PCR; TCRdb stores just in-frame clones and leaves some out. There are roughly 150,000 clones in the sample; approximately 96% occur only once, and 0.8% to 1% lies in the top ten. Sequencing was done on a sample of PBMCs. These receptors came from a woman aged 18 to 35 in good health and CMV-seronegative. The CDR3 runs from the conserved cysteine through the conserved F or W. Fields, in order: D gene, J gene, clone size, V gene, CDR3 protein, CDR3 DNA. The D gene is left open where the match is weak. Size values are once, few and many counts, or a class for expanded clones, and some rows have none.

d_call: TRBD1
j_call: TRBJ2-7
clone_size: .
v_call: TRBV27
cdr3_aa: CASSFRTGTEIAYEQYF
cdr3_nt: TGTGCCAGCAGTTTTCGGACCGGGACAGAGATCGCCTACGAGCAGTACTTC

d_call: .
j_call: TRBJ1-4
clone_size: .
v_call: TRBV10-3
cdr3_aa: CAISDSGGPKRELFF
cdr3_nt: TGTGCCATCAGTGACTCGGGTGGTCCCAAACGCGAACTGTTTTTT

d_call: .
j_call: TRBJ2-5
clone_size: .
v_call: TRBV5-1
cdr3_aa: CASSFPTAQETQYF
cdr3_nt: TGCGCCAGCAGCTTTCCGACAGCCCAAGAGACCCAGTACTTC

d_call: .
j_call: TRBJ1-1
clone_size: .
v_call: TRBV27
cdr3_aa: CASSSAGLRTEAFF
cdr3_nt: TGTGCCAGCAGTTCGGCAGGGCTCAGGACTGAAGCTTTCTTT

d_call: .
j_call: TRBJ1-3
clone_size: .
v_call: TRBV6-5
cdr3_aa: CAAGRGTIYF
cdr3_nt: TGTGCCGCCGGACGGGGGACCATATATTTT

d_call: .
j_call: TRBJ1-5
clone_size: .
v_call: TRBV7-6
cdr3_aa: CASSPYTAGPDSNQPQHF
cdr3_nt: TGTGCCAGCAGCCCGTATACCGCGGGACCGGATAGCAATCAGCCCCAGCATTTT

d_call: TRBD1
j_call: TRBJ1-1
clone_size: .
v_call: TRBV5-1
cdr3_aa: CASSLAGDRGLFGEAFF
cdr3_nt: TGCGCCAGCAGCTTGGCCGGGGACAGGGGGCTTTTTGGTGAAGCTTTCTTT

d_call: .
j_call: TRBJ2-7
clone_size: .
v_call: TRBV11-2
cdr3_aa: CAEQRIASEQYF
cdr3_nt: TGTGCCGAGCAGCGCATAGCTAGCGAGCAGTACTTC

d_call: TRBD1
j_call: TRBJ2-7
clone_size: .
v_call: TRBV7-8
cdr3_aa: CASSPDRGRPYEQYF
cdr3_nt: TGTGCCAGCAGCCCCGACAGGGGGCGCCCCTACGAGCAGTACTTC

d_call: TRBD1
j_call: TRBJ2-1
clone_size: .
v_call: TRBV2
cdr3_aa: CASSEPGRGPEGQFF
cdr3_nt: TGTGCCAGCAGTGAACCGGGCAGGGGGCCCGAGGGGCAGTTCTTC

d_call: .
j_call: TRBJ2-7
clone_size: .
v_call: TRBV18
cdr3_aa: CASSPPQGSRDEQYF
cdr3_nt: TGTGCCAGCTCACCCCCGCAGGGGAGCAGGGACGAGCAGTACTTC

d_call: .
j_call: TRBJ2-5
clone_size: .
v_call: TRBV5-1
cdr3_aa: CASSLRGGAETQYF
cdr3_nt: TGCGCCAGCAGCTTGAGGGGGGGGGCAGAGACCCAGTACTTC

d_call: .
j_call: TRBJ2-5
clone_size: .
v_call: TRBV6-5
cdr3_aa: CASSRQVKYQETQYF
cdr3_nt: TGTGCCAGCAGTAGACAGGTGAAGTACCAAGAGACCCAGTACTTC

d_call: .
j_call: TRBJ1-4
clone_size: .
v_call: TRBV4-2
cdr3_aa: CASSQGIPAGEKLFF
cdr3_nt: TGTGCCAGCAGCCAAGGGATTCCCGCGGGTGAAAAACTGTTTTTT

d_call: TRBD2
j_call: TRBJ2-3
clone_size: .
v_call: TRBV7-3
cdr3_aa: CASSLGASGMDTQYF
cdr3_nt: TGTGCCAGCAGCTTAGGTGCTAGCGGGATGGATACGCAGTATTTT

d_call: TRBD1
j_call: TRBJ2-2
clone_size: .
v_call: TRBV4-1
cdr3_aa: CASSHPTGVSTGELFF
cdr3_nt: TGCGCCAGCAGCCATCCGACAGGGGTCAGCACCGGGGAGCTGTTTTTT

d_call: TRBD1
j_call: TRBJ2-7
clone_size: .
v_call: TRBV9
cdr3_aa: CASTSTGDYEQYF
cdr3_nt: TGTGCCAGCACCTCGACAGGGGACTACGAGCAGTACTTC

d_call: .
j_call: TRBJ2-3
clone_size: .
v_call: TRBV5-1
cdr3_aa: CASSLSAGPADTQYF
cdr3_nt: TGCGCCAGCAGCTTGTCGGCAGGGCCGGCAGATACGCAGTATTTT

d_call: TRBD2
j_call: TRBJ2-1
clone_size: .
v_call: TRBV9
cdr3_aa: CASSEWTSGDNEQFF
cdr3_nt: TGTGCCAGCAGCGAGTGGACTAGCGGTGACAATGAGCAGTTCTTC

d_call: .
j_call: TRBJ2-3
clone_size: .
v_call: TRBV7-2
cdr3_aa: CASSLWGTADTQYF
cdr3_nt: TGTGCCAGCAGCTTATGGGGCACGGCAGATACGCAGTATTTT

d_call: .
j_call: TRBJ2-7
clone_size: .
v_call: TRBV7-2
cdr3_aa: CASSDTGFEQYF
cdr3_nt: TGTGCCAGCAGCGACACTGGCTTCGAGCAGTACTTC

d_call: TRBD2
j_call: TRBJ2-1
clone_size: .
v_call: TRBV5-1
cdr3_aa: CASSRGLANNEQFF
cdr3_nt: TGCGCCAGCAGCCGAGGACTAGCGAACAATGAGCAGTTCTTC

d_call: TRBD1
j_call: TRBJ1-3
clone_size: .
v_call: TRBV4-2
cdr3_aa: CASSHPGTGGFGNTIYF
cdr3_nt: TGTGCCAGCAGCCATCCCGGGACAGGGGGCTTTGGAAACACCATATATTTT

d_call: TRBD2
j_call: TRBJ2-7
clone_size: .
v_call: TRBV9
cdr3_aa: CASSPSGGGSYEQYF
cdr3_nt: TGTGCCAGCAGCCCTAGCGGGGGGGGATCCTACGAGCAGTACTTC

d_call: TRBD1
j_call: TRBJ1-2
clone_size: .
v_call: TRBV5-4
cdr3_aa: CASSSVTGGYGYTF
cdr3_nt: TGTGCCAGCAGCTCCGTAACAGGGGGCTATGGCTACACCTTC

d_call: .
j_call: TRBJ1-2
clone_size: .
v_call: TRBV18
cdr3_aa: CASSPPGAGEMVGYTF
cdr3_nt: TGTGCCAGCTCACCCCCAGGGGCAGGGGAAATGGTTGGCTACACCTTC

d_call: TRBD1
j_call: TRBJ2-7
clone_size: .
v_call: TRBV7-9
cdr3_aa: CASSFKGADEQYF
cdr3_nt: TGTGCCAGCAGCTTTAAGGGGGCCGACGAGCAGTACTTC

d_call: .
j_call: TRBJ1-2
clone_size: .
v_call: TRBV7-9
cdr3_aa: CASSLFGDGYTF
cdr3_nt: TGTGCCAGCAGCTTATTCGGGGATGGCTACACCTTC

d_call: .
j_call: TRBJ1-1
clone_size: .
v_call: TRBV7-2
cdr3_aa: CASSLAGQGGTEAFF
cdr3_nt: TGTGCCAGCAGCTTAGCGGGGCAGGGTGGCACTGAAGCTTTCTTT

d_call: .
j_call: TRBJ2-5
clone_size: .
v_call: TRBV4-3
cdr3_aa: CASSQDLHRDGTQYF
cdr3_nt: TGCGCCAGCAGCCAAGATCTGCACAGGGACGGGACCCAGTACTTC

d_call: TRBD1
j_call: TRBJ2-7
clone_size: .
v_call: TRBV30
cdr3_aa: CAWSGDRGYEQYF
cdr3_nt: TGTGCCTGGAGTGGGGACAGGGGCTACGAGCAGTACTTC

d_call: .
j_call: TRBJ1-4
clone_size: .
v_call: TRBV5-4
cdr3_aa: CASSPRGSDEKLFF
cdr3_nt: TGTGCCAGCAGTCCCCGAGGTTCGGATGAAAAACTGTTTTTT

d_call: .
j_call: TRBJ2-1
clone_size: .
v_call: TRBV2
cdr3_aa: CASSGQGSVGEQFF
cdr3_nt: TGTGCCAGCAGTGGGCAGGGGTCGGTGGGGGAGCAGTTCTTC

d_call: .
j_call: TRBJ1-1
clone_size: .
v_call: TRBV2
cdr3_aa: CASSGSGGARGEAFF
cdr3_nt: TGTGCCAGCAGTGGAAGTGGAGGGGCGCGAGGTGAAGCTTTCTTT

d_call: TRBD2
j_call: TRBJ2-1
clone_size: once
v_call: TRBV4-1
cdr3_aa: CASSQDAGGLEQFF
cdr3_nt: TGCGCCAGCAGCCAAGATGCGGGGGGCCTTGAGCAGTTCTTC

d_call: TRBD1
j_call: TRBJ2-1
clone_size: .
v_call: TRBV7-9
cdr3_aa: CASSLDRTGDGNEQFF
cdr3_nt: TGTGCCAGCAGCTTAGACAGGACAGGGGACGGCAATGAGCAGTTCTTC

d_call: .
j_call: TRBJ2-3
clone_size: .
v_call: TRBV7-3
cdr3_aa: CASSKSTGADTQYF
cdr3_nt: TGTGCCAGCAGCAAGAGTACAGGCGCAGATACGCAGTATTTT

d_call: TRBD2
j_call: TRBJ2-3
clone_size: .
v_call: TRBV19
cdr3_aa: CASSKGAGTSGSGTQYF
cdr3_nt: TGTGCCAGTAGTAAGGGGGCCGGGACTAGCGGTTCAGGTACGCAGTATTTT

d_call: .
j_call: TRBJ2-4
clone_size: .
v_call: TRBV7-2
cdr3_aa: CASSIGGARAKNIQYF
cdr3_nt: TGTGCCAGCAGTATAGGGGGGGCTCGGGCCAAAAACATTCAGTACTTC

d_call: TRBD1
j_call: TRBJ1-5
clone_size: once
v_call: TRBV12-5
cdr3_aa: CASGSDRGNQPQHF
cdr3_nt: TGTGCTAGTGGCTCGGACAGGGGAAATCAGCCCCAGCATTTT

d_call: TRBD1
j_call: TRBJ1-6
clone_size: once
v_call: TRBV18
cdr3_aa: CASSRDRENSPLHF
cdr3_nt: TGTGCCAGCTCACGGGACAGGGAGAATTCACCCCTCCACTTT

d_call: .
j_call: TRBJ1-4
clone_size: .
v_call: TRBV27
cdr3_aa: CASSLTGYGEKLFF
cdr3_nt: TGTGCCAGCAGTTTAACAGGGTATGGGGAAAAACTGTTTTTT